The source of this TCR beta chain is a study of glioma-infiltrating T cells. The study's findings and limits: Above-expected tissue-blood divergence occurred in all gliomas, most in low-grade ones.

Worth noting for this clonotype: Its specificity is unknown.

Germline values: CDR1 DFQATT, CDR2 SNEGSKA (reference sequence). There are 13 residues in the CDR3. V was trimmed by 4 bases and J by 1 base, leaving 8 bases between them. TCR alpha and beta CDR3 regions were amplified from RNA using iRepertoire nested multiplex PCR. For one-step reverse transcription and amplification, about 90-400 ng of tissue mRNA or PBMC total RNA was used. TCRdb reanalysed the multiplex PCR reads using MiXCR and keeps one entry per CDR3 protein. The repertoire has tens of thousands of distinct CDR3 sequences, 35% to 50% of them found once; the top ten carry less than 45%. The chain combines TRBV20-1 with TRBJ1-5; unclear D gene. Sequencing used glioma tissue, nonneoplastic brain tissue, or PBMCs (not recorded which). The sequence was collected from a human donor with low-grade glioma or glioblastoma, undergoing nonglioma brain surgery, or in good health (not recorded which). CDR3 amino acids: CSAIIPSNQPQHF. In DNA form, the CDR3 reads TGCAGTGCTATAATACCGAGCAATCAGCCCCAGCATTTT.